This T cell receptor (beta chain) was recorded in a study of human T cells and chemical hapten exposure (dated by TCRdb to about 2021). With respect to the entire study: Libraries were pooled for sequencing, and per-sample TCR yields varied mainly because of small differences in library volumes within the pool. Peripheral blood TCR repertoire changes were tracked in vivo in alopecia patients during primary and secondary sensitization to the hapten diphenylcyclopropenone (DPC).

Counted from cysteine to phenylalanine, this CDR3 has 17 amino acids. Only the CDR3 portion is preserved as DNA: 51 bases, with reading frame beginning at the first base. According to the germline V gene, CDR1 reads SGDLS and CDR2 reads YYNGEE. V sheds 2 bases and J sheds 0 bases, leaving 17 bases between their ends. During library preparation, unique molecular identifiers were attached to individual cDNA molecules so that TCRs could be counted quantitatively and reproducibly. From each blood RNA sample, both TCR alpha and TCR beta chains were sequenced. Turning to the authors' computational methods: The median number of TCRs per sample was 95,638, ranging from 23,224 to 690,600. V, J and CDR3 annotation of the TCR reads was performed with the Decombinator software suite. For the PS versus PT1 abundance plots, all samples were subsampled to the same number of TCRs (28,000). TCRs were defined as expanded if absent before sensitization and observed at least eight times at the 2-week time point. TCRdb reran the public reads through fastp at Q25 and MiXCR, keeping productive beta chains. Under each unique CDR3 protein, matching rows form one entry showing the most common genes and DNA. What appears here as the V and J calls and clone size reflects TCRdb's work, not the paper's. Within this sample are fewer than 150,000 distinct CDR3 sequences, with 8.5% to 9% of them counted one time only. The ten top clones hold 1.1% to 1.5% of the sample.

Details on this clonotype: There is no known antigen for this receptor. Per-base qualities were not stored, and no clone one base away is much larger.

Total RNA was extracted from unfractionated whole blood collected in Tempus Blood RNA tubes. Roughly 5 healthy volunteers served as TCR sequencing controls and were bled at day 0, 2 weeks and 6 weeks. General study outcomes and caveats: Repeated subsampling changed both the strength of the expansion versus patch-test correlation and the threshold at which the correlation became significant. DPC sensitization did not change how many TCRs were above 1 in 1000 frequency, and no evidence was found of alterations in global repertoire structure.

The origin of this receptor is a human donor in good health. Some clones in this sample may be carry-over from other donors' samples. Donor details come from another sample of the same person, matched by shared clones. Here the chain combines TRBV9 and TRBJ1-2, with TRBD1 tentatively as D gene (5 bases match). Input material: whole blood. The DNA sequence is as follows: TGTGCCAGCAGCGTGGGGCAGGAAAGCTTTTCTAACTATGGCTACACCTTC. It translates as CASSVGQESFSNYGYTF.